These T cell receptor beta chains were read from a single sample in a study of T cell responses to AZD1222 COVID-19 vaccine. TCRdb's table, derived via immunoSEQ multiplex PCR, lists solely in-frame clones and lacks some. Of approximately 140,000 clones detected, 92% appear once; the ten largest clones hold about 3.6%. This material consisted of peripheral blood, taken 28 days after the second AZD1222 dose. The receptors derive from an adult who received the AZD1222 COVID-19 vaccine. Each CDR3 is given with its conserved first and last residue. D genes are given only for firm matches. Rows give clone size only sometimes, using once, few, many, or a class for an expanded clone.

abundance,d_gene,v_gene,j_gene,CDR3aa,CDR3nt
once,NA,TRBV5-4,TRBJ1-1,CASSLGRGFDTEAFF,TGTGCCAGCAGCTTGGGGAGGGGGTTTGACACTGAAGCTTTCTTT
once,TRBD1,TRBV19,TRBJ1-5,CASSIDTKGARGNQPQHF,TGTGCCAGTAGTATAGACACTAAGGGGGCCAGGGGCAATCAGCCCCAGCATTTT
NA,NA,TRBV24-1,TRBJ1-2,CATSDPHGTGANYGYTF,TGTGCCACCAGTGATCCCCACGGGACGGGAGCTAACTATGGCTACACCTTC
NA,NA,TRBV27,TRBJ1-5,CASSLLGGTYSNQPQHF,TGTGCCAGCAGTTTATTGGGGGGGACTTATAGCAATCAGCCCCAGCATTTT
NA,TRBD1,TRBV19,TRBJ1-3,CASTPDRDSGNTIYF,TGTGCCAGTACCCCAGACAGGGACTCTGGAAACACCATATATTTT
NA,TRBD2,TRBV18,TRBJ2-1,CASSLGWRTLASGKNEQFF,TGTGCCAGCTCGCTTGGTTGGCGGACTTTGGCCAGCGGGAAGAATGAGCAGTTCTTC
NA,TRBD2,TRBV18,TRBJ2-3,CASSPPTTSGRSPYF,TGTGCCAGCTCACCACCTACGACTAGCGGGAGGTCCCCGTATTTT
once,TRBD1,TRBV2,TRBJ2-7,CASSGDRKIENF,TGTGCCAGCAGTGGGGACAGGAAAATTGAGAACTTC
NA,TRBD2,TRBV14,TRBJ2-1,CASSEVPSWTSSAYNEQFF,TGTGCCAGCAGCGAGGTGCCCAGTTGGACTAGCTCGGCCTACAATGAGCAGTTCTTC
NA,NA,TRBV28,TRBJ2-7,CASTQRSYEQYF,TGTGCCAGCACCCAGAGGTCCTACGAGCAGTACTTC
NA,TRBD1,TRBV27,TRBJ1-4,CASSFLPPGQGIAKSEKLFF,TGTGCCAGCAGTTTCCTCCCGCCGGGACAGGGAATAGCCAAGAGTGAAAAACTGTTTTTT
NA,TRBD2,TRBV29-1,TRBJ2-1,CSVGTGTSDYNEQFF,TGCAGCGTTGGGACGGGGACTAGCGACTACAATGAGCAGTTCTTC
NA,NA,TRBV3-1/TRBV3-2,TRBJ1-5,CASSQGGNSQPQHF,TGTGCCAGCAGCCAAGGGGGAAACAGTCAGCCCCAGCATTTT
NA,NA,TRBV18,TRBJ2-7,CASSPPGREVQQYF,TGTGCCAGCTCACCACCGGGCCGCGAGGTACAGCAGTACTTC
NA,NA,TRBV6-2/TRBV6-3,TRBJ2-3,CASSYGGPATDTQYF,TGTGCCAGCAGTTACGGAGGGCCGGCCACAGATACGCAGTATTTT
NA,TRBD1,TRBV5-1,TRBJ2-7,CASSLGTGPAYEQYF,TGCGCCAGCAGCTTAGGGACAGGTCCAGCCTACGAGCAGTACTTC
NA,NA,TRBV4-1,TRBJ1-2,CASSQDWGSYGYTF,TGCGCCAGCAGCCAAGATTGGGGATCCTATGGCTACACCTTC
NA,TRBD2,TRBV7-2,TRBJ2-1,CASSLFVTSGSQLYNEQFF,TGTGCCAGCAGCTTATTTGTGACTAGCGGGAGCCAGCTCTACAATGAGCAGTTCTTC
NA,NA,TRBV11-2,TRBJ1-5,CASSRVQGIQPQHF,TGTGCCAGCAGCAGAGTTCAGGGGATCCAGCCCCAGCATTTT
NA,NA,TRBV11-2,TRBJ2-2,CASSLEGRAGFTGELFF,TGTGCCAGCAGCTTAGAGGGCAGGGCGGGATTCACCGGGGAGCTGTTTTTT
NA,NA,TRBV11-1,TRBJ2-3,CASSFNWGDTQYF,TGTGCCAGCAGCTTCAATTGGGGCGATACGCAGTATTTT
NA,TRBD1,TRBV2,TRBJ1-2,CASSGQGDYGYTF,TGTGCCAGCAGCGGACAGGGGGACTATGGCTACACCTTC
NA,NA,TRBV6-2/TRBV6-3,TRBJ2-6,CASSYPTRRYSGANVLTF,TGTGCCAGCAGTTACCCCACCCGACGGTACTCTGGGGCCAACGTCCTGACTTTC
NA,NA,TRBV4-3,TRBJ1-5,CASSQDWPRGNQPQHF,TGCGCCAGCAGCCAAGATTGGCCCAGGGGCAATCAGCCCCAGCATTTT
once,TRBD2,TRBV7-9,TRBJ2-7,CASSTSRTSENYEQYF,TGTGCCAGCAGCACATCACGGACTAGCGAGAACTACGAGCAGTACTTC
NA,NA,TRBV28,TRBJ1-1,CAGAGKGTEAFF,TGTGCGGGGGCAGGGAAGGGCACTGAAGCTTTCTTT
few,TRBD1,TRBV18,TRBJ1-5,CASSSAGQGAGNQPQHF,TGTGCCAGCTCATCCGCGGGACAGGGGGCGGGCAATCAGCCCCAGCATTTT
NA,NA,TRBV6-5,TRBJ1-5,CASSYSKPRGQPQHF,TGTGCCAGCAGTTACTCGAAACCCAGGGGTCAGCCCCAGCATTTT
once,NA,TRBV5-1,TRBJ2-7,CASGPSEYEQYF,TGCGCCAGCGGCCCCAGCGAATACGAGCAGTACTTC
NA,NA,TRBV29-1,TRBJ1-2,CSVGRDQHSYTF,TGCAGCGTTGGACGGGACCAGCATAGCTACACCTTC
NA,NA,TRBV2,TRBJ1-2,CASSPQGLTGYTF,TGTGCCAGCAGTCCCCAGGGTTTGACTGGCTACACCTTC
NA,NA,TRBV5-1,TRBJ2-2,CASTLNPGELFF,TGCGCCAGCACCCTAAATCCCGGGGAGCTGTTTTTT
NA,NA,TRBV19,TRBJ1-6,CASSRTNSPLHF,TGTGCCAGTAGTAGGACAAATTCACCCCTCCACTTT
once,TRBD1,TRBV10-3,TRBJ1-2,CAINEAGQKPYGYTF,TGTGCCATCAACGAGGCGGGACAGAAGCCTTATGGCTACACCTTC
NA,NA,TRBV29-1,TRBJ1-3,CSVSSNSGNTIYF,TGCAGCGTATCTTCGAACTCTGGAAACACCATATATTTT
NA,TRBD2,TRBV9,TRBJ2-1,CASSVAASGMSYNEQFF,TGTGCCAGCAGCGTAGCGGCTAGCGGGATGTCCTACAATGAGCAGTTCTTC
NA,NA,TRBV7-2,TRBJ1-3,CASSLFIGPKSSGNTIYF,TGTGCCAGCAGCTTATTCATCGGACCGAAGAGCTCTGGAAACACCATATATTTT
NA,NA,TRBV28,TRBJ2-1,CASSLQLTRSSYNEQFF,TGTGCCAGCAGTCTACAGCTTACTAGGAGCTCCTACAATGAGCAGTTCTTC
NA,TRBD1,TRBV18,TRBJ1-2,CASSIGQGGYGYTF,TGTGCCAGCTCAATAGGACAGGGGGGCTATGGCTACACCTTC
NA,NA,TRBV11-2,TRBJ2-1,CASSLVTRIDEQFF,TGTGCCAGCAGCTTAGTAACCCGGATCGATGAGCAGTTCTTC
few,NA,TRBV4-1,TRBJ2-5,CASSQVGSGDQETQYF,TGCGCCAGCAGCCAAGTCGGCTCAGGGGATCAAGAGACCCAGTACTTC
once,NA,TRBV19,TRBJ2-7,CASSMVGVAYEQYF,TGTGCCAGTAGTATGGTAGGTGTTGCCTACGAGCAGTACTTC
NA,NA,TRBV19,TRBJ2-3,CASTRAQGSDTQYF,TGTGCCAGTACCCGCGCCCAGGGCTCAGATACGCAGTATTTT
NA,NA,TRBV6-5,TRBJ2-7,CASSYKPSSYEQYF,TGTGCCAGCAGTTACAAGCCCAGCTCCTACGAGCAGTACTTC
NA,TRBD1,TRBV18,TRBJ2-7,CASSTRQGRTLIDEQYF,TGTGCCAGCTCAACAAGACAGGGTAGGACCCTAATCGACGAGCAGTACTTC
NA,TRBD1,TRBV10-3,TRBJ1-1,CAISKNTGGNTEAFF,TGTGCCATCAGCAAAAATACAGGGGGGAACACTGAAGCTTTCTTT
NA,TRBD1,TRBV5-8,TRBJ1-5,CASSSWTGDGNQPQHF,TGTGCCAGCAGCTCTTGGACAGGGGACGGCAATCAGCCCCAGCATTTT
once,TRBD2,TRBV4-3,TRBJ2-7,CASSQDRGGSPYEQYF,TGCGCCAGCAGCCAAGATAGGGGCGGGAGCCCCTACGAGCAGTACTTC